A selection of T cell receptor beta chains follows, all from one sample in a study of early T cells in non-severe SARS-CoV-2 infection. TCRdb reanalysed the 5' RACE reads using MiXCR and keeps one entry per CDR3 protein. This sample has 45,000 to 60,000 distinct CDR3 sequences, with around 10% found just once. The specimen was whole blood, collected at baseline. These TCRs come from an adult who was a healthcare worker with PCR-confirmed SARS-CoV-2 infection or an uninfected control (not recorded which). Each CDR3 is given with its conserved first and last residue. D genes are given only for firm matches. Clone size is stated in some rows and not others, as once, few, many or a class when expanded.

J gene | D gene | V gene | clone size | CDR3 DNA | CDR3 protein
TRBJ1-6 | NA | TRBV5-8 | many | TGTGCCAGCAGCTTGGGCATAGGGGGATCGTATAATTCACCCCTCCACTTT | CASSLGIGGSYNSPLHF
TRBJ1-5 | NA | TRBV12-3/TRBV12-4 | many | TGTGCCAGCAGCCTTTTTAGCAATCAGCCCCAGCATTTT | CASSLFSNQPQHF
TRBJ2-7 | NA | TRBV11-2 | many | TGTGCCAGCAGCTTAGGTACAGGGTCGTACTTC | CASSLGTGSYF
TRBJ2-7 | NA | TRBV5-6 | NA | TGTGCCAGCAGCCAACTTCTTAGCTCCTACGAGCAGTACTTC | CASSQLLSSYEQYF
TRBJ2-3 | NA | TRBV7-6 | NA | TGTGCCAGCAGCTTACAGGGGTGGGTTAGCACAGATACGCAGTATTTT | CASSLQGWVSTDTQYF
TRBJ2-5 | TRBD1 | TRBV7-7 | few | TGTGCTAGCAGCTTCGGGCAGGGGGCCGGTGAGACCCAGTACTTC | CASSFGQGAGETQYF
TRBJ2-5 | TRBD2 | TRBV11-2 | many | TGTGCCAGCAGCTCCCTTCTAGCGGCGGGGGGGACCCAGTACTTC | CASSSLLAAGGTQYF
TRBJ2-1 | NA | TRBV5-1 | many | TGCGCCAGCAGCTTGGTTGGGAATCCTCTCAATGAGCAGTTCTTC | CASSLVGNPLNEQFF
TRBJ1-4 | NA | TRBV6-6 | few | TGTGCCAGCAGTCGTGCGGATGAAAAACTGTTTTTT | CASSRADEKLFF
TRBJ2-1 | NA | TRBV19 | many | TGTGCCAGTAGTCCGGGACTTTACAATGAGCAGTTCTTC | CASSPGLYNEQFF
TRBJ2-2 | NA | TRBV3-1 | NA | TGTGCCAGCAGCCAAGGAAGGGGGGAGCTGTTTTTT | CASSQGRGELFF